The rows below give T cell receptor beta chains drawn from one sample of a study of T cell repertoires in cytomegalovirus infection. TCRdb re-derived calls from the reads in MiXCR, one entry per CDR3 protein. The table includes hundreds of thousands of distinct CDR3 sequences, around 31% detected once. What these receptors recognize is not known. Sequencing was performed on cultured CD8+ T cells from PBMCs, taken from culture after CMV antigen stimulation. The origin of the receptors is a human donor in good health (CMV status not recorded). Some clones in this sample may be carry-over from other donors' samples. Each CDR3 is given with its conserved first and last residue. Each record gives: CDR3 DNA, CDR3 protein, clone size, D gene, V gene, J gene. D genes are given only for firm matches. The listing skips clone size in some rows; elsewhere it reads once, few, many or a size class.

TGTGCCAGCAGCTATCAAGGAGGGGGGGAAACTAACTATGGCTACACCTTC	CASSYQGGGETNYGYTF	few	-	TRBV7-9	TRBJ1-2
TGTGCCAGCAGCTTGACAGGACCGCGCACAGATACGCAGTATTTT	CASSLTGPRTDTQYF	-	-	TRBV11-2	TRBJ2-3
TGTGCCAGCAGTTTAGGGGTCCAGCAGCCCCAGCATTTT	CASSLGVQQPQHF	-	-	TRBV28	TRBJ1-5
TGCGCCAGCAGCCAAGACGGACAGGGGGGATACAATGAGCAGTTCTTC	CASSQDGQGGYNEQFF	few	TRBD1	TRBV4-3	TRBJ2-1
TGTGCCAGTAGTATCTCTAGCGGGGGGTCCCCTTATGAGCAGTTCTTC	CASSISSGGSPYEQFF	-	TRBD2	TRBV19	TRBJ2-1
TGTGCCAGCAGTTTTTCCCCGGACATCACGAGGGGGGGCACAGATACGCAGTATTTT	CASSFSPDITRGGTDTQYF	-	-	TRBV12-3/TRBV12-4	TRBJ2-3
TGTGCTAGCAGCTCGGGACAGGGGAGGAATGAGCAGTTCTTC	CASSSGQGRNEQFF	many	TRBD1	TRBV7-7	TRBJ2-1
TGTGCCAGCAGTGAATTCGAGCAGGGACGAGGCTATGGCTACACCTTC	CASSEFEQGRGYGYTF	-	-	TRBV2	TRBJ1-2
TGCAGTGCTAGATTGCGACCCCGGGGCCCACATTCCTACAATGAGCAGTTCTTC	CSARLRPRGPHSYNEQFF	-	-	TRBV20-1	TRBJ2-1
TGTGCCAGCAGTTTGGTGGGGCAGGGGATACGTCAGCCCCAGCATTTT	CASSLVGQGIRQPQHF	-	-	TRBV27	TRBJ1-5
TGTGCCAGCCGCAAAGGACAGGGGGCATTCTACAATGAGCAGTTCTTC	CASRKGQGAFYNEQFF	-	TRBD1	TRBV27	TRBJ2-1
TGTGCCAGCAATCCCCGGACAGGCCCAGATACGCAGTATTTT	CASNPRTGPDTQYF	-	TRBD1	TRBV27	TRBJ2-3
TGTGCCAGCAGCTCCAGGGGAACAGGGCGGAGGGAGACCCAGTACTTC	CASSSRGTGRRETQYF	few	-	TRBV7-3	TRBJ2-5
TGTGCCAGCAGCTTATTGAACAATCAGCCCCAGCATTTT	CASSLLNNQPQHF	-	-	TRBV11-2	TRBJ1-5
TGTGCCAGCAGTTATGGGCTAGCGGGGGAAGAGACCCAGTACTTC	CASSYGLAGEETQYF	-	TRBD2	TRBV6-1	TRBJ2-5
TGTGCCAGCAGCTTGGAGGCCTACGGGAGGGGCGGGGAGCTGTTTTTT	CASSLEAYGRGGELFF	-	TRBD2	TRBV5-4	TRBJ2-2
TGTGCCAGCAGTTATGTCCGGGGGGCGGGCAATCAGCCCCAGCATTTT	CASSYVRGAGNQPQHF	-	-	TRBV27	TRBJ1-5
TGCAGTGCTAGGTCGCCGGGGTACGAGCAGTACTTC	CSARSPGYEQYF	-	-	TRBV20-1	TRBJ2-7
TGTGCCAGCAGCTTGGACCGGACGGGAGGCTACGAGCAGTACTTC	CASSLDRTGGYEQYF	-	TRBD2	TRBV5-3	TRBJ2-7
TGCGCCAGCAGCTTGGAGGGACAGGGGACCCACGAGCAGTACTTC	CASSLEGQGTHEQYF	-	TRBD1	TRBV5-1	TRBJ2-7
TGCGCCAGCCACGGAACAGGGACTGGAAACACCATATATTTT	CASHGTGTGNTIYF	-	-	TRBV5-1	TRBJ1-3
TGTGCCAGCTCACCGCAGGGTGGGGTACGGGACACTGAAGCTTTCTTT	CASSPQGGVRDTEAFF	few	-	TRBV18	TRBJ1-1
TGTGCCAGCAGCTTTAGGGGCGATTACAATGAGCAGTTCTTC	CASSFRGDYNEQFF	-	-	TRBV7-8	TRBJ2-1
TGTGCCAGCAGCGTTCAGGAAAAAGAGACCCAGTACTTC	CASSVQEKETQYF	few	-	TRBV5-6	TRBJ2-5
TGCGCCAGCATAGGTAACGGCGGTAAGGCTTTCTTT	CASIGNGGKAFF	-	-	TRBV5-1	TRBJ1-1
TGTGCCAGCAGCTCGATGGACAGGGGTGGACCAGCGGATCTCACAGATACGCAGTATTTT	CASSSMDRGGPADLTDTQYF	-	TRBD1	TRBV7-2	TRBJ2-3
TGTGCCAGCAGTCCCGCCAGGACGGATAGCAATCAGCCCCAGCATTTT	CASSPARTDSNQPQHF	many	-	TRBV28	TRBJ1-5
TGTGCCAGCAGGGACGACAGGGTAGGTCAGCCCCAGCATTTT	CASRDDRVGQPQHF	few	TRBD1	TRBV6-1	TRBJ1-5